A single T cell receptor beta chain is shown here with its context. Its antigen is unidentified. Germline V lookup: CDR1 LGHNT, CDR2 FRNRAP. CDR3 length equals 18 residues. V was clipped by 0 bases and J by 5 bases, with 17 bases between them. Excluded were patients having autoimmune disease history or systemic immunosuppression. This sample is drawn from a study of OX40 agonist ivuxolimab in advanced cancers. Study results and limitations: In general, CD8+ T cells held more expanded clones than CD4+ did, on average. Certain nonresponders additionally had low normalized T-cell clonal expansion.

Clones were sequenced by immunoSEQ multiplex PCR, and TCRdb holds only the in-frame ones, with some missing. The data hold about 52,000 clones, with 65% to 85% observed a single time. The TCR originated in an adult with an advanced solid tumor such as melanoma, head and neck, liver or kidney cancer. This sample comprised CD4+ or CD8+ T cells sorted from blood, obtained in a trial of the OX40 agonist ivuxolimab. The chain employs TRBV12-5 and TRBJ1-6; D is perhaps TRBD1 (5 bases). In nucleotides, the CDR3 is TGTGCTAGTGGTTTGGTACTAGGGCCAGGGAAGGATAATTCACCCCTCCACTTT. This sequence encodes CASGLVLGPGKDNSPLHF.